These 19 T cell receptor beta chains were sequenced from one sample in a study of T cells in Graves' hyperthyroidism and ophthalmopathy. The TCR beta CDR3 regions underwent amplification using RNA transcripts as the source. Primed by the HTBI set, a first-round RT-PCR was run on the TCR CDR3. TCRdb re-analysed the multiplex PCR reads in MiXCR, keeping a single row per CDR3 protein. The repertoire holds some 180,000 distinct CDR3 sequences, approximately 17% seen once, with 25% to 30% in the top ten. Sequencing used blood. Every receptor here comes from a woman in her forties or fifties with Graves' hyperthyroidism.

This clonotype has ten or more counts. The chain combines TRBV19 with TRBJ1-1, with TRBD1 as a possible D gene (5 bases). V was cut by 2 bases and J by 11 bases, with 15 bases left in between. Germline CDR1 is LNHDA and CDR2 is SQIVND (reference sequence). The CDR3 has 13 residues. The CDR3 sequence is CASSIRGGDQAFF. The CDR3 region has the DNA TGTGCCAGTAGTATAAGGGGTGGGGATCAGGCTTTCTTT.

As regards this clonotype: The junction does not match germline at one end; this may be a read error. V and J are TRBV28 and TRBJ2-1; possibly TRBD1 for D (5 bases). Germline V gives CDR1 MDHEN, CDR2 SYDVKM. CDR3 length: 14 residues. In DNA, the CDR3 is TGTGCCAGCGGTTTTCTTTACAGGAGCGATGAGCAGTTCTTC. Encoded protein: CASGFLYRSDEQFF.

This clonotype was recorded at least ten times. The chain joins TRBV20-1 to TRBJ2-3; 9 bases line up with TRBD2. This CDR3 is 14 amino acids long. CDR1 is DFQATT, CDR2 SNEGSKA, per germline (reference sequence). V shed 5 bases and J 5 bases; nucleotides not matched to a gene: 8. The CDR3 reads CSAQRRGGLDTQYF. The DNA for the CDR3 is TGCAGTGCTCAGAGGCGGGGGGGTCTAGATACGCAGTATTTT.

This clonotype occurred many times. The rearrangement uses TRBV12-3 or TRBV12-4 and TRBJ1-1; D is uncertain. This CDR3 comprises 13 residues. Trimming removed 7 bases at V and 1 base at J, with 10 bases between. The CDR3 DNA sequence: TGTGCCAGCACTGCGAGAAAGAACACTGAAGCTTTCTTT. This gives the protein CASTARKNTEAFF.

Only a few counts were recorded for this clonotype. This chain connects TRBV15 to TRBJ2-2; D gene ambiguous. The CDR3 runs to 11 residues. V gave up 8 bases and J gave up 2 bases, with 3 bases separating them. The V gene's germline CDR1 is LNHNV and CDR2 YYDKDF (reference sequence). This CDR3 reads CATGNTGELFF. CDR3 coding DNA: TGTGCCACCGGTAACACCGGGGAGCTGTTTTTT. The whole variable domain, remainder taken from reference TRBV15 and TRBJ2-2, is DAMVIQNPRYQVTQFGKPVTLSCSQTLNHNVMYWYQQKSSQAPKLLFHYYDKDFNNEADTPDNFQSRRPNTSFCFLDIRSPGLGDTAMYLCATGNTGELFFGEGSRLTVL.

This clonotype was recorded once. The V call is TRBV27, the J call TRBJ1-1; 8 nucleotides agree with TRBD1. The CDR3 is made up of 14 amino acids. From germline, CDR1 is MNHEY and CDR2 SMNVEV (reference sequence). The V gene end was trimmed by 6 bases and the J gene end by 3 bases; junction bases not matched to a gene: 6. The CDR3 nucleotides read TGTGCCAGCAGCCCCAGGGGGCAGGACACTGAAGCTTTCTTT. Translating gives CASSPRGQDTEAFF.

This clonotype was counted at least ten times. The rearrangement uses TRBV6-5 and TRBJ1-1; tentative D call: TRBD1 (6 bases). Trimming removed 2 bases from V and 0 bases from J, with 10 bases in between. This CDR3 contains 15 residues. CDR1 and CDR2 (germline): MNHEY, SVGAGI. CDR3 region: CASSYRGGMNTEAFF. DNA for the CDR3: TGTGCCAGCAGTTACCGAGGGGGGATGAACACTGAAGCTTTCTTT.

This clonotype was seen many times. The CDR3: CASSGDFLDTEAFF. CDR3 sequence (DNA): TGTGCCAGCAGTGGTGACTTTCTTGACACTGAAGCTTTCTTT. The chain couples TRBV25-1 to TRBJ1-1; unclear D gene. The CDR3 is 14 amino acids. V was cut by 4 bases and J by 3 bases, with 12 bases left in between. Germline CDR1 and CDR2: MGHDK and SYGVNS. Using reference TRBV25-1 and TRBJ1-1 for the parts outside the CDR3, the full variable domain is EADIYQTPRYLVIGTGKKITLECSQTMGHDKMYWYQQDPGMELHLIHYSYGVNSTEKGDLSSESTVSRIRTEHFPLTLESARPSHTSQYLCASSGDFLDTEAFFGQGTRLTVV.

The sample holds many counts of this clonotype. This chain joins TRBV3-1 and TRBJ2-7, with D maybe TRBD1 (5 bases). CDR3 length: 13 amino acids. Germline values: CDR1 LGHDT, CDR2 YNNKEL (reference sequence). Trimming removed 3 bases at V and 2 bases at J, with 8 bases between. The CDR3 loop is CASSQDTAYEQYF. The CDR3 DNA is TGTGCCAGCAGCCAGGACACCGCCTACGAGCAGTACTTC.

This clonotype came up many times. A single base separates this from a much larger clone, so it may be a read error. The V and J genes are TRBV14 and TRBJ2-7; D remains unclear. The CDR3 length is 13 residues. V shed 5 bases and J shed 2 bases, with 10 bases lying between them. Looked up from germline, CDR1 is SGHDN and CDR2 is FVKESK. The CDR3 loop reads CASSLTPTYEQYF. In DNA form, the CDR3 reads TGTGCCAGCAGCTTGACACCTACCTACGAGCAGTACTTC.

This clonotype was observed at least ten times. The CDR3 DNA sequence: TGTGCCAGCAGCTTACCGGGACACTTCCAAGAGACCCAGTACTTC. Protein: CASSLPGHFQETQYF. The J gene is TRBJ2-5, the V gene TRBV11-1; maybe TRBD1 (6 bases). The V end lost 2 bases, the J end lost 1 base, and 11 bases lay between the germline ends. In germline, CDR1 is SGHAT, CDR2 FQDESV (reference sequence). The CDR3 contains 15 residues.

This clonotype was picked up many times. This chain uses TRBV12-3 or TRBV12-4 with TRBJ2-3; 12 bases map to TRBD2. V lost 4 bases, J lost 13 bases, and 12 bases stayed unmatched. CDR3 length: 15 residues. The CDR3, as DNA: TGTGCCAGCAGTTCCGGGACTAGCGGGCCCCCTGCGAAGTATTTT. Translation gives CASSSGTSGPPAKYF.

About this clonotype: This could be a read error, since a much larger clone is one nucleotide away. The chain employs TRBV7-2 and TRBJ2-2, with 8 bases fitting TRBD2. Germline V gene sequence: CDR1 SGHTA, CDR2 FQGNSA. The CDR3 is 18 residues long. J gave up 1 base and V 1 base, and 8 bases lay outside the gene matches. In DNA form, the CDR3 reads TGTGCCAGCAGCTTAGGGGTAACGGGGGGGCAGAACACCGGGGAGCTGTTTTTT. As protein: CASSLGVTGGQNTGELFF.

The V and J genes are TRBV18 and TRBJ2-6; 7 bases fit TRBD1. V lost 2 bases to trimming and J lost 4 bases; unmatched junction nucleotides: 8. The CDR3 is 17 residues long. CDR1 and CDR2 (germline): KGHSH, LQKENI. The CDR3 here is CASSPIFTGAGANVLTF. As DNA, the CDR3 is TGTGCCAGCTCACCAATATTCACAGGGGCAGGGGCCAACGTCCTGACTTTC.

This clonotype was found many times. The V and J genes are TRBV24-1 and TRBJ2-1, with a possible D match to TRBD2 (6 bases). CDR1 is KGHDR and CDR2 is SFDVKD in the germline V gene. The ends were cut back, 0 bases at V and 3 bases at J, with 11 bases in the middle. The CDR3 contains 16 residues. DNA for the CDR3: TGTGCCACCAGTGATTTGGGTATAGCGGACTACAATGAGCAGTTCTTC. This translates into CATSDLGIADYNEQFF.

This clonotype was recorded many times. The chain carries TRBV20-1 and TRBJ2-5; maybe TRBD2 (6 bases). Trimming cost V 5 bases and J 3 bases, with 13 bases left between them. The CDR3 contains 13 residues. Germline V gene lookup returns CDR1 DFQATT and CDR2 SNEGSKA (reference sequence). Written as DNA, the CDR3 is TGCAGTGCTGGTCGGGGACTTGAAGAGACCCAGTACTTC. Its translation is CSAGRGLEETQYF.

The chain combines TRBV6-4 with TRBJ2-1, with 9 positions matching TRBD1. CDR3 size: 15 residues. Trimming cost V 4 bases and J 2 bases; bases outside gene matches: 3. CDR1 MRHNA and CDR2 SNTAGT come from the germline V gene. CDR3 coding DNA: TGTGCCAGCAGTGCCGGGACAGGGACCTACAATGAGCAGTTCTTC. Protein sequence: CASSAGTGTYNEQFF.

Note on this clonotype: This may be a read error, as it is one base from a much larger clone. The V gene is TRBV7-9, the J gene TRBJ2-1; no firm D call. CDR1 is SEHNR and CDR2 is FQNEAQ in the germline V gene (reference sequence). V shed 3 bases and J shed 4 bases, with 13 bases lying between them. This CDR3 is 15 amino acids long. CDR3 coding DNA: TGTGCCAGCAGCTTCAACAGCGCACCTTACAATGAGCAGTTCTTC. Amino acid sequence: CASSFNSAPYNEQFF.

Many counts were recorded for this clonotype. This chain connects TRBV6-5 to TRBJ2-2; 8 nucleotides match TRBD2. The germline gives CDR1 MNHEY, CDR2 SVGAGI. V dropped 2 bases and J dropped 0; count of bases not matched to a gene: 2. The CDR3 spans 16 residues. CDR3: CASSYPAGANTGELFF. The CDR3, as DNA: TGTGCCAGCAGTTACCCAGCGGGGGCGAACACCGGGGAGCTGTTTTTT.